This T cell receptor (beta chain) appears in the sequencing data of a study of T cell changes during pregnancy in multiple sclerosis. Germline V lookup: CDR1 SGHRS, CDR2 YFSETQ. The CDR3 extends over 15 amino acids. V was trimmed by 5 bases and J by 2 bases, leaving 15 bases between them. Assay used: immunoSEQ multiplex PCR; TCRdb lists only in-frame clones, some missing. The data show 40,000 to 50,000 clones, around 94% seen once. This sequence originates from a female donor with multiple sclerosis, enrolled in a pregnancy study. J is TRBJ2-3 and V is TRBV5-1; a possible D gene is TRBD1 (6 bases). The starting material was CD4+ T cells from peripheral blood mononuclear cells, obtained in the third trimester of pregnancy. CDR3: CASREDSGLTDTQYF. DNA of the CDR3: TGCGCCAGCAGGGAGGACAGTGGGCTCACAGATACGCAGTATTTT.